These 31 T cell receptor beta chains came from one sample sequenced in a study of shared clonotypes between healthy human individuals. Profiling relied on immunoSEQ multiplex PCR, and the TCRdb table lists in-frame clones only, not all of them. Seen here are roughly 1,100,000 clones, around 75% observed once, and the top ten hold approximately 1.5%. Sequencing used memory CD4+ T cells sorted from blood. The sample's subset: CD45RA-negative fraction. The receptors derive from a man aged 18 to 35 in good health.

The CDR3 DNA reads TGTGCCAGTAGTAACTGGGCCGTTAACTATGGCTACACCTTC. Its translation: CASSNWAVNYGYTF. The rearrangement links TRBV19 to TRBJ1-2; D is ambiguous. V dropped 4 bases and J dropped 1 base, with 10 bases sitting between them. This CDR3 has 14 residues. Germline V gives CDR1 LNHDA, CDR2 SQIVND (reference sequence).

The chain joins TRBV29-1 to TRBJ2-7; TRBD1 might be the D (6 bases). Germline CDR1 SQVTM, CDR2 ANQGSEA. The length of the CDR3 is 13 residues. V lost 7 bases and J 2 bases, leaving 15 bases between the germline ends. The DNA for the CDR3 is TGCAGCGCTACGAGGGGACAAGCCTACGAGCAGTACTTC. Its translation: CSATRGQAYEQYF.

With regard to this clone: This same CDR3 is encoded by further DNA sequences in the sample. CDR3 amino acids: CASSFPSRNEQFF. The CDR3, as DNA: TGTGCCAGCAGCTTCCCGTCGCGCAATGAGCAGTTCTTC. The V gene is TRBV7-9, the J gene TRBJ2-1; D is unclear. Germline CDR1 is SEHNR and CDR2 is FQNEAQ (reference sequence). There are 13 residues in the CDR3. V lost 3 bases to trimming and J lost 6 bases, with 9 bases between them.

V is TRBV5-1 and J is TRBJ1-2; TRBD1 matches at 7 bases. With V trimmed by 2 bases and J by 8 bases, 3 bases remained unmatched. This CDR3 contains 12 residues. CDR1 and CDR2 (germline): SGHRS, YFSETQ. CDR3 region: CASSLGGQGYTF. The CDR3 coding sequence is TGCGCCAGCAGCTTAGGGGGCCAAGGCTACACCTTC.

About this clone itself: Other nucleotide sequences from this sample produce the same CDR3. The chain recombines TRBV18 with TRBJ2-5, with 11 positions matching TRBD2. V was pared by 3 bases and J by 4 bases, with 1 base of the junction left unmatched. This CDR3 contains 14 residues. CDR1 is KGHSH, CDR2 LQKENI, per germline. CDR3 in amino acids: CASSPGLAGETQYF. CDR3 DNA: TGTGCCAGCTCACCCGGACTAGCGGGAGAGACCCAGTACTTC.

V usage is TRBV25-1 and J usage is TRBJ2-1, with 11 bases aligning to TRBD2. Germline trimming cut 3 bases from V and 7 bases from J; bases unmatched to any gene: 8. Germline V CDR1 and CDR2: MGHDK, SYGVNS. CDR3 length: 16 amino acids. The CDR3: CASSEALAGVSNEQFF. In nucleotides, the CDR3 is TGTGCCAGCAGTGAGGCACTAGCGGGGGTGTCGAATGAGCAGTTCTTC.

J is TRBJ1-1 and V is TRBV6-1; D possibly corresponds to TRBD1 (6 bases). V was clipped by 8 bases and J by 1 base, with 17 bases between them. Germline-derived CDR1 and CDR2 are MNHNS and SASEGT. CDR3 length: 15 amino acids. For the CDR3, the DNA is TGTGCCAGCTGGAGGGGGGGAACATCGAACACTGAAGCTTTCTTT. This codes for CASWRGGTSNTEAFF.

The sample holds one count of this clone. A read error likely explains this, since a far larger clone differs by one base. Different DNA sequences within this sample yield the same CDR3. V and J are TRBV5-5 and TRBJ2-5; D not certain. The V end lost 2 bases, the J end lost 5 bases, and 4 bases lay between the germline ends. This CDR3 contains 11 residues. Germline-derived CDR1 and CDR2 are SGHKS and YYEKEE (reference sequence). CDR3 DNA sequence: TGTGCCAGCAGCTTCCTGGAGACCCAGTACTTC. Translating gives CASSFLETQYF.

About this clone: Other DNA sequences of this sample code for an identical CDR3. J is TRBJ2-7 and V is TRBV30; unclear D gene. The CDR3 has 14 residues. The V and J ends lost 0 bases and 1 base respectively, with 10 bases between them. The V gene's germline CDR1 is GTSNPN and CDR2 SVGIG (reference sequence). CDR3 protein: CAWSVGGVSYEQYF. CDR3 coding DNA: TGTGCCTGGAGTGTGGGTGGGGTTTCCTACGAGCAGTACTTC. Drawing the rest from reference TRBV30 and TRBJ2-7, the complete variable domain is SQTIHQWPATLVQPVGSPLSLECTVEGTSNPNLYWYRQAAGRGLQLLFYSVGIGQISSEVPQNLSASRPQDRQFILSSKKLLLSDSGFYLCAWSVGGVSYEQYFGPGTRLTVT.

With respect to this clone: The junction departs from the called germline gene at one end, perhaps through a read error. This rearrangement joins TRBV7-7 to TRBJ2-1; 7 bases fit TRBD2. CDR1 is SSHAT, CDR2 FNYEAQ, per germline (reference sequence). The CDR3 runs 14 residues. The CDR3 spells CASSLSLANDEQFF. DNA of the CDR3: TGTGCTAGCAGCTTGTCACTAGCGAACGATGAGCAGTTCTTC. Using reference TRBV7-7 and TRBJ2-1 for the parts outside the CDR3, the full variable domain is GAGVSQSPRYKVTKRGQDVTLRCDPISSHATLYWYQQALGQGPEFLTYFNYEAQPDKSGLPSDRFSAERPEGSISTLTIQRTEQRDSAMYRCASSLSLANDEQFFGPGTRLTVL.

There are a few counts of this clone. The sample contains more than one DNA sequence encoding this CDR3. The chain joins TRBV7-2 to TRBJ2-3, with D tentatively TRBD1 (6 bases). From germline, CDR1 is SGHTA and CDR2 FQGNSA. V shed 5 bases and J shed 6 bases, with 9 bases lying between them. The CDR3 loop spans 12 amino acids. The CDR3 DNA is TGTGCCAGCAGCCCAACAGGGGATACGCAGTATTTT. It codes for CASSPTGDTQYF. Looking up the rest from reference TRBV7-2 and TRBJ2-3 gives the full variable domain: GAGVSQSPSNKVTEKGKDVELRCDPISGHTALYWYRQSLGQGLEFLIYFQGNSAPDKSGLPSDRFSAERTGGSVSTLTIQRTQQEDSAVYLCASSPTGDTQYFGPGTRLTVL.

This clone showed up many times. The chain couples TRBV10-3 to TRBJ2-5; D is uncertain. The V gene lost 3 bases and the J gene lost 2 bases, with 7 bases spanning the gap. CDR1 and CDR2 from the germline V gene are ENHRY and SYGVKD. This CDR3 contains 13 residues. As DNA, the CDR3 is TGTGCCATCAGTGACAGCAGTCAAGAGACCCAGTACTTC. It is translated as CAISDSSQETQYF.

V usage is TRBV6-5 and J usage is TRBJ1-4; TRBD1 agrees at 8 bases. V lost 7 bases, J lost 8 bases, and 9 bases stayed unmatched. The CDR3 spans 14 residues. CDR1 is MNHEY and CDR2 is SVGAGI in the germline V gene. The CDR3: CASTPQGQGEKLFF. The CDR3 coding sequence is TGTGCCAGCACTCCTCAAGGACAGGGCGAAAAACTGTTTTTT.

The chain uses TRBV10-2 and TRBJ2-3, with 7 bases fitting TRBD2. CDR1 is WSHSY, CDR2 SAAADI, per germline. The V segment lost 0 bases and the J segment 4 bases; nucleotides outside the gene matches: 16. This CDR3 contains 19 residues. The CDR3 DNA reads as TGCGCCAGCAGTGAGTCGGAGACTAGCCGGTCCCATTACGCAGATACGCAGTATTTT. Its translation is CASSESETSRSHYADTQYF.

The V and J genes are TRBV6-6 and TRBJ2-5; 11 nucleotides line up with TRBD2. The last part of the DNA fits TRBJ2-7 better; the J call may be wrong. Germline-derived CDR1 and CDR2 are MNHNY and SVGAGI (reference sequence). The CDR3 spans 16 residues. The CDR3 DNA reads as TGTGCCAGCAGTGCCTATAGCGGGAGGGATACTTACGAGCAGTACTTC. It codes for CASSAYSGRDTYEQYF.

The chain carries TRBV7-9 and TRBJ2-3, with 7 bases fitting TRBD2. V lost 4 bases, J lost 6 bases, and 1 base stayed unmatched. This CDR3 has 12 residues. Germline assignment: CDR1 SEHNR and CDR2 FQNEAQ (reference sequence). In nucleotides, the CDR3 is TGTGCCAGCAGCTGGCGGGGGGATACGCAGTATTTT. Its protein product is CASSWRGDTQYF.

The chain uses TRBV10-3 and TRBJ2-7; tentative D call: TRBD2 (6 bases). Germline V gene sequence: CDR1 ENHRY, CDR2 SYGVKD. This CDR3 comprises 14 residues. V gave up 10 bases and J gave up 0 bases, with 16 bases separating them. The CDR3 sequence: CATRGATDSYEQYF. The CDR3 region has the DNA TGTGCCACCCGCGGGGCTACTGACTCCTACGAGCAGTACTTC.

This chain links TRBV18 with TRBJ2-2; a possible D gene is TRBD2 (7 bases). Trimming removed 4 bases at V and 2 bases at J, with 14 bases between. This CDR3 is 16 amino acids long. The germline V gene has CDR1 KGHSH and CDR2 LQKENI. Here the CDR3 DNA reads TGTGCCAGCTCACGACTAGGGGGGGCCAACACCGGGGAGCTGTTTTTT. Its translation: CASSRLGGANTGELFF. Drawing the rest from reference TRBV18 and TRBJ2-2, the complete variable domain is NAGVMQNPRHLVRRRGQEARLRCSPMKGHSHVYWYRQLPEEGLKFMVYLQKENIIDESGMPKERFSAEFPKEGPSILRIQQVVRGDSAAYFCASSRLGGANTGELFFGEGSRLTVL.

CDR3 loop: CASSEAKGTNTGELFF. In nucleotides, the CDR3 is TGTGCCAGCAGTGAAGCGAAGGGGACCAACACCGGGGAGCTGTTTTTT. The rearrangement links TRBV6-1 to TRBJ2-2, with D perhaps TRBD1 or TRBD2 (5 bases each). The CDR3 covers 16 residues. Trimming stripped 0 bases from V and 2 bases from J, with 10 bases between. CDR1 is MNHNS, CDR2 SASEGT, per germline.

The chain recombines TRBV6-5 with TRBJ2-7; TRBD1 agrees at 9 bases. In germline, CDR1 is MNHEY, CDR2 SVGAGI. V shed 2 bases and J 6 bases; nucleotides not matched to a gene: 8. This CDR3 spans 15 amino acids. The CDR3 is CASSYGTGRVSEQYF. CDR3 in DNA: TGTGCCAGCAGTTACGGGACAGGGCGGGTTAGCGAGCAGTACTTC.

Worth noting for this clone: Other DNA sequences from this sample encode an identical CDR3 as well. The gene calls are TRBV5-1 and TRBJ2-1; D not resolved. Deletions cut 0 bases from V and 2 bases from J, with 3 bases between. Looked up from germline, CDR1 is SGHRS and CDR2 is YFSETQ. The CDR3 is 13 amino acids. Here the CDR3 DNA reads TGCGCCAGCAGCTTGGACCCCTACAATGAGCAGTTCTTC. Protein product: CASSLDPYNEQFF.

The chain has TRBV11-2 and TRBJ2-1; a possible D gene is TRBD2 (6 bases). The length of the CDR3 is 13 residues. Trimming removed 5 bases at V and 9 bases at J, with 14 bases between. Germline V gives CDR1 SGHAT, CDR2 FQNNGV. As DNA, the CDR3 is TGTGCCAGCAGCACGACGTTAGCGGCTGAGCAGTTCTTC. This sequence encodes CASSTTLAAEQFF.

This clone was recorded once. V usage is TRBV5-6 and J usage is TRBJ2-7, with 7 nucleotides matching TRBD1. Trimming cost V 2 bases and J 2 bases; bases outside gene matches: 7. From germline, CDR1 is SGHDT and CDR2 YYEEEE. This CDR3 region has 15 residues. This chain's CDR3 is CASSFGQVLTYEQYF. In DNA, the CDR3 is TGTGCCAGCAGCTTCGGACAGGTCCTTACCTACGAGCAGTACTTC.

The rearrangement uses TRBV18 and TRBJ1-5; D call uncertain. The germline CDR1 and CDR2 sequences are KGHSH and LQKENI. The CDR3 has 15 residues. With 2 bases removed from V and 4 bases from J, the gap between germline ends came to 12 bases. The CDR3 loop is CASSPTNSNNQPQHF. CDR3 coding DNA: TGTGCCAGCTCACCAACTAACAGTAATAATCAGCCCCAGCATTTT. The full variable domain, its missing parts supplied by reference TRBV18 and TRBJ1-5, is NAGVMQNPRHLVRRRGQEARLRCSPMKGHSHVYWYRQLPEEGLKFMVYLQKENIIDESGMPKERFSAEFPKEGPSILRIQQVVRGDSAAYFCASSPTNSNNQPQHFGDGTRLSIL.

This clone was seen more than once but under ten times. This chain links TRBV7-2 with TRBJ2-5, with TRBD1 identical over 7 bases. The CDR3 sequence is 15 residues long. J gave up 4 bases and V 5 bases, and 10 bases lay outside the gene matches. Germline CDR1 SGHTA, CDR2 FQGNSA. The CDR3 region has the DNA TGTGCCAGCAGCCCTAGACAGGGCAGGGGAGAGACCCAGTACTTC. Amino acid sequence: CASSPRQGRGETQYF.

To note about this clone: Other DNA sequences in this specimen translate into the identical CDR3. The J gene is TRBJ2-7, the V gene TRBV19, with D possibly being TRBD1 (5 bases). The V gene lost 1 base and the J gene lost 3 bases, with 7 bases spanning the gap. Germline V CDR1 and CDR2: LNHDA, SQIVND (reference sequence). This CDR3 region has 13 residues. The CDR3 loop is CASSIGQGYEQYF. Here the CDR3 DNA reads TGTGCCAGTAGTATAGGGCAGGGCTACGAGCAGTACTTC.

J is TRBJ1-5 and V is TRBV7-6; D gene unclear. Per germline, CDR1 SGHVS and CDR2 FNYEAQ. The CDR3 has 15 amino acids. The V gene lost 1 base and the J gene lost 5 bases, with 12 bases spanning the gap. The CDR3 sequence is CASSLEPGPYQPQHF. The CDR3 DNA is TGTGCCAGCAGCTTAGAACCGGGCCCCTATCAGCCCCAGCATTTT.

V and J are TRBV6-6 and TRBJ2-3; TRBD2 might be the D (6 bases). V lost 6 bases and J lost 10, with 14 bases in between. Germline lookup yields CDR1 MNHNY and CDR2 SVGAGI (reference sequence). The CDR3 consists of 12 residues. The CDR3 region has the DNA TGTGCCAGCAGCCCTCGGCGGGGCCCGCAGTATTTT. Protein product: CASSPRRGPQYF.

As concerns this clone: The same CDR3 arises from other DNA sequences in this sample as well. This chain connects TRBV30 to TRBJ2-5, with D tentatively TRBD1 or TRBD2 (6 bases each). With 0 bases removed from V and 5 bases from J, the gap between germline ends came to 10 bases. Germline V gene lookup returns CDR1 GTSNPN and CDR2 SVGIG (reference sequence). The CDR3 is made up of 13 amino acids. The CDR3 coding sequence is TGTGCCTGGAGTGTCGGGGGCTGGGAGACCCAGTACTTC. Its translation is CAWSVGGWETQYF.

J is TRBJ1-4 and V is TRBV7-2, with a weak D call TRBD1 (6 bases). CDR3 length: 14 residues. Per germline, CDR1 SGHTA and CDR2 FQGNSA. Trimming removed 3 bases from V and 5 bases from J, with 10 bases in between. The DNA of the CDR3 is TGTGCCAGCAGCTTCAGGGGAAGAAATGAAAAACTGTTTTTT. Residues: CASSFRGRNEKLFF. Filled out from reference TRBV7-2 and TRBJ1-4, the complete variable domain reads GAGVSQSPSNKVTEKGKDVELRCDPISGHTALYWYRQSLGQGLEFLIYFQGNSAPDKSGLPSDRFSAERTGGSVSTLTIQRTQQEDSAVYLCASSFRGRNEKLFFGSGTQLSVL.

The J gene is TRBJ2-5, the V gene TRBV19; 14 bases fit TRBD2. In germline, CDR1 is LNHDA, CDR2 SQIVND (reference sequence). This CDR3 has 15 residues. The V gene end was trimmed by 7 bases and the J gene end by 3 bases; junction bases not matched to a gene: 4. The CDR3 spells CASMTSGGEKETQYF. The CDR3 DNA reads as TGTGCCAGTATGACTAGCGGGGGGGAAAAAGAGACCCAGTACTTC. The full variable domain, rest sourced from reference TRBV19 and TRBJ2-5, is DGGITQSPKYLFRKEGQNVTLSCEQNLNHDAMYWYRQDPGQGLRLIYYSQIVNDFQKGDIAEGYSVSREKKESFPLTVTSAQKNPTAFYLCASMTSGGEKETQYFGPGTRLLVL.